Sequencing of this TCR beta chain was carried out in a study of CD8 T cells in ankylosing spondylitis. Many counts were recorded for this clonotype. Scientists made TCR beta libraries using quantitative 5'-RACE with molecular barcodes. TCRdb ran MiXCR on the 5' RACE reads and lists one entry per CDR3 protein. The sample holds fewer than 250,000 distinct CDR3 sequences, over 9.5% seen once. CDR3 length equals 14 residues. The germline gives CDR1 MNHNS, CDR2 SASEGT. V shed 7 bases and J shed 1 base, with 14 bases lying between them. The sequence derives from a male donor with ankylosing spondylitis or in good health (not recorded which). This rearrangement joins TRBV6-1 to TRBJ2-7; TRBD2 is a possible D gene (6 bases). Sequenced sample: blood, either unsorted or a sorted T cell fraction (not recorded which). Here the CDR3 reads CASTKGTFSYEQYF. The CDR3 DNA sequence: TGTGCCAGCACCAAAGGGACTTTTTCCTACGAGCAGTACTTC.